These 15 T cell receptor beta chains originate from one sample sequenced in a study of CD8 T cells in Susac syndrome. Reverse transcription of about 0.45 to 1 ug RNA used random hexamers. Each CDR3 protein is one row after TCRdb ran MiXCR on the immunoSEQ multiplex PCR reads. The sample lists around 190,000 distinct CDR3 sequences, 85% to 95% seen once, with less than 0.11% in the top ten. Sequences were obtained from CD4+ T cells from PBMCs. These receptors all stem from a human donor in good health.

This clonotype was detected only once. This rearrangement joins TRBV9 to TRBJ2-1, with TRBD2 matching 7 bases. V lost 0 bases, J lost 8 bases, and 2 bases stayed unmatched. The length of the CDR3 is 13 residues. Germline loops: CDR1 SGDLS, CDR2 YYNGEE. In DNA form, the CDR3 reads TGTGCCAGCAGCGTAGGACTAGCACATGAGCAGTTCTTC. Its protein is CASSVGLAHEQFF.

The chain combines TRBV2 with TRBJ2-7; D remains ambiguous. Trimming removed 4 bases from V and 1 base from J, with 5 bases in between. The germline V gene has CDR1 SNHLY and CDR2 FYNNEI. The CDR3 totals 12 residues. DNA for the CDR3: TGTGCCAGCAGTGCCCTATCCTACGAGCAGTACGTC. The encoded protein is CASSALSYEQYV.

CDR3: CASSLSGSRQPQHF. The CDR3 region has the DNA TGTGCCAGCAGTTTGTCGGGTTCGAGGCAGCCCCAGCATTTT. The J gene is TRBJ1-5, the V gene TRBV12-3 or TRBV12-4; no definite D call. This CDR3 comprises 14 residues. Trimming took off 3 bases at V and 7 bases at J, with 13 bases between the two ends.

The CDR3 nucleotides read TGTGCCAGCACCGGGGGGACTAATGAAAAACTGTTTTTT. Its translation: CASTGGTNEKLFF. V usage is TRBV2 and J usage is TRBJ1-4; TRBD1 is a possible D gene (5 bases). V was cut by 7 bases and J by 2 bases, with 8 bases left in between. This CDR3 has 13 residues. Germline V gives CDR1 SNHLY, CDR2 FYNNEI.

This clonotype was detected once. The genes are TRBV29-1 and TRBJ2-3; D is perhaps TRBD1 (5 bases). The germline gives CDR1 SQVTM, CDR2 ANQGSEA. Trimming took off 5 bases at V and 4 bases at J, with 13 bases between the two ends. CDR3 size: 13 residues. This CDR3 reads CSVLDQGPDTQYF. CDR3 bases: TGCAGCGTTCTTGATCAGGGTCCAGATACGCAGTATTTT.

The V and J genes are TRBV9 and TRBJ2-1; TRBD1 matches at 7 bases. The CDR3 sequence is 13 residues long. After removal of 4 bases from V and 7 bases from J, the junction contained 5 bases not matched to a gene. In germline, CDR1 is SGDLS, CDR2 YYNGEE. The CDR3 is CASSLIQGNEQFF. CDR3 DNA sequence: TGTGCCAGCAGCTTGATACAGGGGAATGAGCAGTTCTTC.

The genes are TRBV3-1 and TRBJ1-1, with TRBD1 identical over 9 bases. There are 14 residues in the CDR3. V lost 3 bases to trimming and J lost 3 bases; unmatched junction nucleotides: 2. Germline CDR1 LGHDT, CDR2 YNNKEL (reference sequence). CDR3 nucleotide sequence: TGTGCCAGCAGCCAGGGACAGGGCGACACTGAAGCTTTCTTT. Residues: CASSQGQGDTEAFF. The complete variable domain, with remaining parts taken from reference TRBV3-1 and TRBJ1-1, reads DTAVSQTPKYLVTQMGNDKSIKCEQNLGHDTMYWYKQDSKKFLKIMFSYNNKELIINETVPNRFSPKSPDKAHLNLHINSLELGDSAVYFCASSQGQGDTEAFFGQGTRLTVV.

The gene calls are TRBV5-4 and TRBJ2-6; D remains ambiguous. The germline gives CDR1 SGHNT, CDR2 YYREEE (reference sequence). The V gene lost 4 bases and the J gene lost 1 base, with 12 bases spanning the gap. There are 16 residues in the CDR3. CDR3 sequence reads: CASSRWPGSGANVLTF. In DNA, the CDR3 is TGTGCCAGCAGCAGGTGGCCGGGTTCTGGGGCCAACGTCCTGACTTTC.

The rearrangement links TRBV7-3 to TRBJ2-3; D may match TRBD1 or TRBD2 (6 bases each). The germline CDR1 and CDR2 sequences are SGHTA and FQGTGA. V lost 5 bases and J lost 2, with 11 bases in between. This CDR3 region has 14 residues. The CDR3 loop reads CASSRGRVTDTQYF. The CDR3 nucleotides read TGTGCCAGCAGCCGGGGGCGGGTCACAGATACGCAGTATTTT. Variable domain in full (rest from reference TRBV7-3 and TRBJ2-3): GAGVSQTPSNKVTEKGKYVELRCDPISGHTALYWYRQSLGQGPEFLIYFQGTGAADDSGLPNDRFFAVRPEGSVSTLKIQRTERGDSAVYLCASSRGRVTDTQYFGPGTRLTVL.

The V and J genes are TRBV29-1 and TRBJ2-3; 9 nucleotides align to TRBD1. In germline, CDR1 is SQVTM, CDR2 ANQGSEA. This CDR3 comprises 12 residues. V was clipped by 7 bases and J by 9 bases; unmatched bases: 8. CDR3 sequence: CSAGQGTQTQYF. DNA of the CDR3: TGCAGCGCCGGACAGGGGACCCAGACGCAGTATTTT.

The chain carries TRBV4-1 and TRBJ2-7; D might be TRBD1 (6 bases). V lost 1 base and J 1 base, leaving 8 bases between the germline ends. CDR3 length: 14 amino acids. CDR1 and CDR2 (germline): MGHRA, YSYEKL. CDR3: CASSQVGQSYEQYV. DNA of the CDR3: TGCGCCAGCAGCCAAGTCGGACAGTCCTACGAGCAGTACGTC.

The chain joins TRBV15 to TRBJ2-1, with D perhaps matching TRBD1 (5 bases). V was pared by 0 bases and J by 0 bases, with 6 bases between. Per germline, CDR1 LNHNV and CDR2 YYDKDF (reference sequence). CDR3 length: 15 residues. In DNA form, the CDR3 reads TGTGCCACCAGCAGAGACGACAGCTCCTACAATGAGCAGTTCTTC. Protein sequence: CATSRDDSSYNEQFF.

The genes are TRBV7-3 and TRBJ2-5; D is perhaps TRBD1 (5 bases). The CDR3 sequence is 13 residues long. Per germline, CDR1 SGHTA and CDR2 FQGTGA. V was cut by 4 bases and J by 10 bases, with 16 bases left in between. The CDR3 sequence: CASSSAAARDQYF. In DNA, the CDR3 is TGTGCCAGCAGCTCTGCTGCAGCCAGGGACCAGTACTTC.

CDR3 sequence: CASSLMGQGAGGYTF. The DNA of the CDR3 is TGTGCCAGCAGCCTCATGGGACAGGGGGCAGGTGGCTACACCTTC. The chain combines TRBV11-2 with TRBJ1-2; 12 nucleotides line up with TRBD1. Germline assignment: CDR1 SGHAT and CDR2 FQNNGV. The CDR3 totals 15 residues. The J segment lost 7 bases and the V segment lost 5 bases, leaving 8 bases of the junction unmatched.

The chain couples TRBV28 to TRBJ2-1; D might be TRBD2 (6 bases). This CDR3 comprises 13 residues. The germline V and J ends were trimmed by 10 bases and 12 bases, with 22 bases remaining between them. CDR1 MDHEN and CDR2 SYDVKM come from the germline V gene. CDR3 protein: CATHGGTYFPQFF. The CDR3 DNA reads TGTGCCACCCATGGGGGGACCTACTTTCCGCAGTTCTTC. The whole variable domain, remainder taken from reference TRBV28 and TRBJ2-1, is DVKVTQSSRYLVKRTGEKVFLECVQDMDHENMFWYRQDPGLGLRLIYFSYDVKMKEKGDIPEGYSVSREKKERFSLILESASTNQTSMYLCATHGGTYFPQFFGPGTRLTVL.